These 13 T cell receptor beta chains came from one sample sequenced in a study of CD8+CD57+ T cells in acquired aplastic anemia. Genomic DNA was employed as the template in profiling TCR beta VDJ and CDR3. TCRdb redid the calling of the reads with MiXCR, one entry per CDR3 protein. The sample consists of roughly 180,000 distinct CDR3 sequences, 40% to 55% of them appearing once. Sequencing was performed on sorted CD4+, CD8+, or CD8+CD57+ T cells (not recorded which) from PBMCs. The origin of the receptors is a human donor in good health.

This clonotype was recorded at least ten times. This chain's CDR3 is CASSSPGLAGQETQYF. DNA of the CDR3: TGTGCCAGTAGTTCCCCAGGGTTAGCGGGCCAAGAGACCCAGTACTTC. This rearrangement joins TRBV19 to TRBJ2-5; 7 bases map to TRBD2. The germline CDR1 and CDR2 sequences are LNHDA and SQIVND (reference sequence). V was pared by 5 bases and J by 1 base, with 10 bases of the junction left unmatched. The CDR3 runs 16 residues.

This clonotype was picked up many times. The chain carries TRBV20-1 and TRBJ1-1, with D possibly matching TRBD1 (6 bases). Germline loops: CDR1 DFQATT, CDR2 SNEGSKA (reference sequence). The CDR3 is 14 residues long. V shed 3 bases and J shed 4 bases, with 15 bases lying between them. Written as DNA, the CDR3 is TGCAGTGCTAGTTCAGGGGAAGTTGCCACTGAAGCTTTCTTT. It encodes CSASSGEVATEAFF.

This clonotype was seen ten or more times. The V call is TRBV4-1, the J call TRBJ2-7, with D uncertain. Germline lookup yields CDR1 MGHRA and CDR2 YSYEKL. CDR3 size: 14 residues. With 1 base removed from V and 5 bases from J, the gap between germline ends came to 12 bases. The CDR3 here is CASSQAGKGDEQYF. For the CDR3, the DNA is TGCGCCAGCAGCCAAGCGGGTAAGGGCGACGAGCAGTACTTC.

This clonotype was observed at least ten times. V gene TRBV6-5 combines with J gene TRBJ1-1, with D perhaps TRBD1 (5 bases). This CDR3 spans 12 amino acids. Per the germline V gene, CDR1 is MNHEY and CDR2 is SVGAGI. V lost 5 bases, J lost 6 bases, and 10 bases lay in between. The CDR3 loop is CASSAGSAEAFF. In DNA form, the CDR3 reads TGTGCCAGCAGTGCAGGGAGTGCTGAAGCTTTCTTT.

In nucleotides, the CDR3 is TGTGCCAGTAGTCCTGTCAAGCTTTTGCACAATCAGCCCCAGCATTTT. This translates into CASSPVKLLHNQPQHF. The chain carries TRBV19 and TRBJ1-5; D not certain. The CDR3 consists of 16 residues. The V end lost 5 bases, the J end lost 3 bases, and 17 bases lay between the germline ends. The germline V gene has CDR1 LNHDA and CDR2 SQIVND (reference sequence).

There are a few counts of this clonotype. CDR3 residues: CASSLTTANYGYTF. The CDR3 DNA reads TGTGCCAGCAGCTTAACGACAGCCAACTATGGCTACACCTTC. This chain joins TRBV9 and TRBJ1-2; possible D gene TRBD1, 5 bases. V was shortened by 4 bases and J by 2 bases, with 12 bases between the two germline ends. Per germline, CDR1 SGDLS and CDR2 YYNGEE. The CDR3 has 14 amino acids.

The chain is built from TRBV24-1 and TRBJ2-5; D may match TRBD1 or TRBD2 (6 bases each). CDR3 length: 21 amino acids. V lost 3 bases and J lost 0, with 28 bases in between. In germline, CDR1 is KGHDR, CDR2 SFDVKD. The CDR3 here is CATSDPGCAGLGGRDQETQYF. The CDR3 DNA reads TGTGCCACCAGTGATCCAGGCTGCGCGGGGCTCGGGGGCCGTGACCAAGAGACCCAGTACTTC.

This clonotype was recorded at least ten times. The V and J genes are TRBV20-1 and TRBJ2-5; D ambiguous. Deletions cut 3 bases from V and 2 bases from J, with 10 bases between. Looked up from germline, CDR1 is DFQATT and CDR2 is SNEGSKA (reference sequence). The CDR3 is made up of 13 amino acids. In DNA form, the CDR3 reads TGCAGTGCTAGCCGGCGAAAACAAGAGACCCAGTACTTC. It is translated as CSASRRKQETQYF.

The V call is TRBV19, the J call TRBJ1-1, with 7 bases that match TRBD1. CDR3 length: 11 residues. Trimming at V came to 8 bases and at J to 9 bases, leaving 6 bases not matched to a gene. Looked up from germline, CDR1 is LNHDA and CDR2 is SQIVND (reference sequence). The CDR3 sequence: CASRQGVQAFF. The CDR3 DNA follows: TGTGCCAGTCGACAGGGTGTCCAAGCTTTCTTT.

Turning to this clonotype: A much bigger clone sits one base away, suggesting this may be a read error. The chain combines TRBV20-1 with TRBJ2-1; 14 bases are a match to TRBD2. Germline V gene data show CDR1 as DFQATT and CDR2 as SNEGSKA (reference sequence). This CDR3 has 18 residues. V shed 5 bases and J 3 bases; nucleotides not matched to a gene: 12. CDR3 sequence (DNA): TGCAGTGCTGAGGGACTAGCGGGAGTCTGGAGCTACTACAATGAGCAGTTCTTC. Residues: CSAEGLAGVWSYYNEQFF.

The chain recombines TRBV7-2 with TRBJ2-7; D remains unclear. The CDR3 is 12 amino acids. The germline V gene has CDR1 SGHTA and CDR2 FQGNSA. The V end lost 6 bases, the J end lost 4 bases, and 10 bases lay between the germline ends. This CDR3 reads CASSYQTYEQYF. For the CDR3, the DNA is TGTGCCAGCAGTTACCAAACATACGAGCAGTACTTC.

V and J are TRBV14 and TRBJ2-3; D is ambiguous. The germline CDR1 and CDR2 sequences are SGHDN and FVKESK. Trimming shortened V by 2 bases and J by 5 bases, and 11 bases separated the two germline ends. The CDR3 is made up of 14 amino acids. The CDR3 coding sequence is TGTGCCAGCAGCCAACGCCCGTCGGAAGATACGCAGTATTTT. Translated: CASSQRPSEDTQYF.

This clonotype was picked up many times. The chain joins TRBV24-1 to TRBJ2-1; perhaps TRBD2 as D (6 bases). The V end lost 5 bases, the J end lost 0 bases, and 16 bases lay between the germline ends. This CDR3 is 17 amino acids long. Germline V gene sequence: CDR1 KGHDR, CDR2 SFDVKD. The CDR3: CATSALGGVSSYNEQFF. The CDR3 DNA reads as TGTGCCACCAGTGCCCTGGGCGGGGTAAGCTCCTACAATGAGCAGTTCTTC.